These 29 T cell receptor beta chains came from one sample sequenced in a study of CD8 T cells in Susac syndrome. The RNA, roughly 0.45 to 1 ug, was put through reverse transcription using random hexamers. A single record per CDR3 protein comes from TCRdb applying MiXCR to the immunoSEQ multiplex PCR reads. The sample comprises a few hundred thousand distinct CDR3 sequences, approximately 95% of which are singletons, and roughly 0.1% rests with the top ten. Sequenced: CD4+ T cells from PBMCs. These receptors originate from a human donor with multiple sclerosis.

The chain employs TRBV28 and TRBJ2-5; TRBD2 matches at 10 bases. The CDR3 length is 14 residues. After removal of 5 bases from V and 3 bases from J, the junction contained 3 bases not matched to a gene. In germline, CDR1 is MDHEN, CDR2 SYDVKM. The CDR3 region is CASSHGLAEETQYF. The CDR3 DNA reads TGTGCCAGCAGTCACGGACTAGCGGAAGAGACCCAGTACTTC.

This chain links TRBV29-1 with TRBJ2-7; a weak D match, TRBD2 (5 bases). CDR1 and CDR2 from the germline V gene are SQVTM and ANQGSEA. V was trimmed by 0 bases and J by 6 bases, leaving 24 bases between them. This CDR3 region has 17 residues. CDR3 residues: CSVEDQPLSSKSLEQYF. In nucleotides, the CDR3 is TGCAGCGTTGAAGATCAGCCGCTATCTAGCAAATCCCTCGAGCAGTACTTC.

The J gene is TRBJ2-7, the V gene TRBV11-2, with no clear D. This CDR3 region has 13 residues. Trimming cost V 6 bases and J 4 bases, with 13 bases left between them. The V gene's germline CDR1 is SGHAT and CDR2 FQNNGV. DNA for the CDR3: TGTGCCAGCAGTCCCGGTTTCTTGTACGAGCAGTACTTC. Amino acid sequence: CASSPGFLYEQYF.

The rearrangement joins TRBV5-1 to TRBJ2-7, with 10 bases that match TRBD1. V trimming: 3 bases; J trimming: 7 bases; junction bases outside the gene matches: 10. The CDR3 is made up of 15 amino acids. Per germline, CDR1 SGHRS and CDR2 YFSETQ. The CDR3 here is CASSSQLTGGWEQYF. DNA for the CDR3: TGCGCCAGCAGCTCCCAACTGACAGGGGGCTGGGAGCAGTACTTC.

The chain combines TRBV5-6 with TRBJ2-7; D is ambiguous. Germline V lookup: CDR1 SGHDT, CDR2 YYEEEE. The CDR3 has 16 amino acids. Trimming removed 3 bases at V and 0 bases at J, with 16 bases between. The DNA of the CDR3 is TGTGCCAGCAGCTCATGGGGTGTCGGATCCTCCTACGAGCAGTACTTC. Translating it yields CASSSWGVGSSYEQYF.

The chain employs TRBV5-1 and TRBJ2-1; maybe TRBD1 (5 bases). V lost 0 bases to trimming and J lost 4 bases, with 14 bases between them. The length of the CDR3 is 16 residues. Looked up from germline, CDR1 is SGHRS and CDR2 is YFSETQ. CDR3 sequence reads: CASSLEAGPGYNEQFF. The CDR3 DNA reads as TGCGCCAGCAGCTTGGAAGCAGGCCCAGGGTACAATGAGCAGTTCTTC.

V and J are TRBV3-1 and TRBJ2-7; D unresolved. CDR3 length equals 11 residues. CDR1 and CDR2 from the germline V gene are LGHDT and YNNKEL (reference sequence). Trimming removed 0 bases from V and 6 bases from J, with 3 bases in between. CDR3 DNA sequence: TGTGCCAGCAGCCAAGATACCGAGCAGTACTTC. It translates to CASSQDTEQYF.

The rearrangement links TRBV5-1 to TRBJ2-7; 9 bases line up with TRBD1. CDR1 and CDR2 (germline): SGHRS, YFSETQ. This CDR3 is built from 14 residues. V was clipped by 3 bases and J by 6 bases; unmatched bases: 7. The CDR3 DNA sequence: TGCGCCAGCAGCTCCACCGGGACAGGGAGCGAGCAGTACTTC. Translation: CASSSTGTGSEQYF.

This rearrangement joins TRBV9 to TRBJ1-5, with D hard to call. Germline CDR1 reads SGDLS; CDR2 reads YYNGEE. The germline V and J ends were trimmed by 0 bases and 5 bases, with 9 bases remaining between them. This CDR3 region has 14 residues. This CDR3 is CASSVGVLDQPQHF. The CDR3 coding sequence is TGTGCCAGCAGCGTAGGGGTCCTCGATCAGCCCCAGCATTTT.

The rearrangement links TRBV6-2 or TRBV6-3 to TRBJ2-1; 10 positions agree with TRBD2. This CDR3 spans 13 amino acids. CDR1 is MNHEY, CDR2 SVGEGT, per germline. The V and J ends lost 8 bases and 6 bases, in that order; junction bases with no gene match: 4. The CDR3 sequence is CASGTSVVNEQFF. The DNA for the CDR3 is TGTGCCAGCGGGACTAGCGTGGTCAATGAGCAGTTCTTC.

V and J are TRBV12-3 or TRBV12-4 and TRBJ2-3, with 7 positions matching TRBD1. Unmatched junction bases numbered 8, after V lost 8 bases and J lost 3 bases. The CDR3 sequence is 14 residues long. DNA for the CDR3: TGTGCCAGCCGACCGCAGGGGGAAACAGATACGCAGTATTTT. Translated: CASRPQGETDTQYF.

The chain couples TRBV7-2 to TRBJ2-7, with a tentative D call TRBD1 (5 bases). Germline CDR1 reads SGHTA; CDR2 reads FQGNSA. V lost 5 bases and J lost 6, with 11 bases in between. This CDR3 spans 12 amino acids. CDR3 DNA: TGTGCCAGCAGCCTGCTGGGGCGCGAGCAGTACTTC. Translating gives CASSLLGREQYF.

The gene calls are TRBV12-3 or TRBV12-4 and TRBJ1-5, with a possible D match to TRBD1 (6 bases). V was pared by 1 base and J by 4 bases, with 8 bases between. This CDR3 has 14 residues. CDR3 coding DNA: TGTGCCAGCAGTTTAGAGACAGGTAATCAGCCCCAGCATTTT. It codes for CASSLETGNQPQHF.

The V gene is TRBV6-5, the J gene TRBJ1-5; D is uncertain. V gave up 0 bases and J gave up 1 base, with 1 base separating them. Germline V gene sequence: CDR1 MNHEY, CDR2 SVGAGI. The CDR3 sequence is 13 residues long. The CDR3 DNA reads TGTGCCAGCAGTTACTCGAGCAATCAGCCCCAGCATTTT. Translation: CASSYSSNQPQHF.

The chain employs TRBV3-1 and TRBJ2-1; D uncertain. CDR3 length equals 13 residues. Germline values: CDR1 LGHDT, CDR2 YNNKEL (reference sequence). V dropped 3 bases and J dropped 5 bases, with 8 bases sitting between them. CDR3 sequence reads: CASSHRTNNEQFF. The DNA for the CDR3 is TGTGCCAGCAGCCATAGGACCAACAATGAGCAGTTCTTC.

The CDR3 loop reads CATGGGYNEQFF. The CDR3 bases are TGTGCCACGGGGGGAGGGTACAATGAGCAGTTCTTC. The chain joins TRBV28 to TRBJ2-1; 7 nucleotides line up with TRBD2. CDR1 is MDHEN and CDR2 is SYDVKM in the germline V gene. V lost 10 bases and J lost 4; bases outside the gene matches: 4. This CDR3 is 12 amino acids long.

This sequence joins TRBV6-5 and TRBJ2-7; D is unresolved. Germline loops: CDR1 MNHEY, CDR2 SVGAGI. V was cut by 0 bases and J by 0 bases, with 9 bases left in between. The CDR3 extends over 15 amino acids. CDR3 DNA sequence: TGTGCCAGCAGTTACTCGTCGAGCTACTCCTACGAGCAGTACTTC. This encodes CASSYSSSYSYEQYF.

A single count supports this clonotype. The rearrangement joins TRBV18 to TRBJ2-7; TRBD2 matches at 11 bases. Germline V gene data show CDR1 as KGHSH and CDR2 as LQKENI. The CDR3 has 17 residues. V was pared by 1 base and J by 4 bases, with 9 bases of the junction left unmatched. CDR3 nucleotides: TGTGCCAGCTCACCACTAAAGACCACTAGCGGGAGATACGAGCAGTACTTC. Amino acids: CASSPLKTTSGRYEQYF.

The rearrangement links TRBV23-1 to TRBJ2-5; perhaps TRBD2 as D (5 bases). TRBV23-1 has ORF status, its function being uncertain. The CDR3 spans 13 residues. The germline V and J ends were trimmed by 7 bases and 2 bases, with 11 bases remaining between them. Here the CDR3 reads CASTKTGQETQYF. CDR3 DNA: TGCGCCAGCACCAAGACGGGACAAGAGACCCAGTACTTC.

The rearrangement uses TRBV7-3 and TRBJ2-7; D is perhaps TRBD1 (6 bases). Germline V lookup: CDR1 SGHTA, CDR2 FQGTGA. The CDR3 consists of 15 residues. Trimming cost V 1 base and J 1 base, with 11 bases left between them. Written as DNA, the CDR3 is TGTGCCAGCAGCTTAATGGTAGGACAGTCCTACGAGCAGTACTTC. This sequence encodes CASSLMVGQSYEQYF.

The chain employs TRBV7-3 and TRBJ2-2; D is possibly TRBD1 (6 bases). The length of the CDR3 is 16 residues. The V and J ends lost 5 bases and 6 bases respectively, with 19 bases between them. Looked up from germline, CDR1 is SGHTA and CDR2 is FQGTGA. The CDR3 region is CASSPGGRLGAGELFF. The CDR3 nucleotides read TGTGCCAGCAGCCCTGGGGGCCGGTTGGGAGCCGGGGAGCTGTTTTTT.

V gene TRBV18 combines with J gene TRBJ2-3; D may match TRBD1 or TRBD2 (5 bases each). The CDR3 consists of 14 residues. CDR1 is KGHSH, CDR2 LQKENI, per germline. V lost 3 bases and J 6 bases, leaving 13 bases between the germline ends. The CDR3 region has the DNA TGTGCCAGCTCACCCGGGACCCCCCGGGATACGCAGTATTTT. Residues: CASSPGTPRDTQYF.

V and J are TRBV9 and TRBJ2-5, with D perhaps TRBD1 (6 bases). The V gene's germline CDR1 is SGDLS and CDR2 YYNGEE. Trimming removed 3 bases at V and 5 bases at J, with 20 bases between. This CDR3 is 16 amino acids long. The CDR3: CASSAQGWVRRETQYF. The CDR3 nucleotides read TGTGCCAGCAGCGCACAGGGTTGGGTGAGGCGCGAGACCCAGTACTTC.

The chain combines TRBV29-1 with TRBJ2-1; 7 bases agree with TRBD1. CDR1 is SQVTM and CDR2 is ANQGSEA in the germline V gene. V shed 8 bases, J shed 3 bases, and the junction held 10 bases outside the gene matches. The CDR3 has 14 amino acids. The CDR3 DNA reads TGCAGCACTAGACAGGGTGGCTTCTACAATGAGCAGTTCTTC. Its translation is CSTRQGGFYNEQFF.

V usage is TRBV7-2 and J usage is TRBJ2-1; D might be TRBD2 (5 bases). Germline-derived CDR1 and CDR2 are SGHTA and FQGNSA. The length of the CDR3 is 17 residues. With 1 base removed from V and 0 bases from J, the gap between germline ends came to 13 bases. Written as DNA, the CDR3 is TGTGCCAGCAGCTTAGGGAAGCGGCAGATCTCCTACAATGAGCAGTTCTTC. Its translation: CASSLGKRQISYNEQFF.

The J gene is TRBJ2-1, the V gene TRBV29-1, with TRBD2 matching 8 bases. Trimming at V came to 7 bases and at J to 12 bases, leaving 11 bases not matched to a gene. CDR1 is SQVTM and CDR2 is ANQGSEA in the germline V gene. The CDR3 runs to 12 residues. In nucleotides, the CDR3 is TGCAGCGCACTGCCAGCGGGAGTGGTGCAGTTCTTC. It encodes CSALPAGVVQFF.

A word on this clonotype: Germline is not matched at one junction end, which may reflect a read error. This chain uses TRBV7-7 with TRBJ2-3, with D uncertain. This CDR3 comprises 15 residues. Per germline, CDR1 SSHAT and CDR2 FNYEAQ (reference sequence). CDR3 nucleotide sequence: TGTGCTAGCAGCTCGACCAGGAGTAGCACAGATACGCAGTATTTT. This codes for CASSSTRSSTDTQYF.

V is TRBV2 and J is TRBJ2-5; TRBD2 matches at 7 bases. The junction had 12 bases not matched to a gene; V was cut back by 7 bases and J by 1 base. CDR1 is SNHLY, CDR2 FYNNEI, per germline. This CDR3 is built from 16 residues. The CDR3 DNA reads as TGTGCCAGCAACGAACGCAGGCTAGCGGTCCAAGAGACCCAGTACTTC. This codes for CASNERRLAVQETQYF. Full variable domain (rest looked up from reference TRBV2 and TRBJ2-5): EPEVTQTPSHQVTQMGQEVILRCVPISNHLYFYWYRQILGQKVEFLVSFYNNEISEKSEIFDDQFSVERPDGSNFTLKIRSTKLEDSAMYFCASNERRLAVQETQYFGPGTRLLVL.

The chain employs TRBV5-1 and TRBJ2-6; 8 bases line up with TRBD2. CDR1 and CDR2 (germline): SGHRS, YFSETQ. The length of the CDR3 is 19 residues. Trimming took 0 bases from V and 0 from J; bases not matched to a gene: 8. CDR3 nucleotide sequence: TGCGCCAGCAGCTTGGTCCTTGGCGGGAGGATCTCTGGGGCCAACGTCCTGACTTTC. It codes for CASSLVLGGRISGANVLTF.